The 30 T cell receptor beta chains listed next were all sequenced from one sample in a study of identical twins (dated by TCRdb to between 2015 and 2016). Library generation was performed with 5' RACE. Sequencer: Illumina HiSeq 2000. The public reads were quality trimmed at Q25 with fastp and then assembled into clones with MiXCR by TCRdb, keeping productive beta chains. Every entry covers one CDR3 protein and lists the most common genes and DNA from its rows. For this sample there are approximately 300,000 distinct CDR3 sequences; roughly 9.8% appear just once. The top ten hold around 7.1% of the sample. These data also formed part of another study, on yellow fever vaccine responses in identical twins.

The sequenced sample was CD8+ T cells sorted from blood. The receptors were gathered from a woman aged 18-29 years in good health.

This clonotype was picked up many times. The CDR3 nucleotides read TGTGCCACCAGTGATCCCTCTGGATATAGCAATCAGCCCCAGCATTTT. This gives the protein CATSDPSGYSNQPQHF. The rearrangement uses TRBV24-1 and TRBJ1-5; no clear D. CDR1 and CDR2 (germline): KGHDR, SFDVKD. This CDR3 region has 16 residues. Trimming cost V 3 bases and J 0 bases, with 11 bases left between them.

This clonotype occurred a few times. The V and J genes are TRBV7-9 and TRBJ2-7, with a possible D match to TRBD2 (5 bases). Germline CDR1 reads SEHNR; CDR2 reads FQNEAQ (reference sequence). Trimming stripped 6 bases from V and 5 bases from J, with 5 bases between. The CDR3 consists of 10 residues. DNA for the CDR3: TGTGCCAGCAGGGAGGACGAGCAGTACTTC. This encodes CASREDEQYF. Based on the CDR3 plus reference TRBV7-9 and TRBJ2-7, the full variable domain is DTGVSQNPRHKITKRGQNVTFRCDPISEHNRLYWYRQTLGQGPEFLTYFQNEAQLEKSRLLSDRFSAERPKGSFSTLEIQRTEQGDSAMYLCASREDEQYFGPGTRLTVT.

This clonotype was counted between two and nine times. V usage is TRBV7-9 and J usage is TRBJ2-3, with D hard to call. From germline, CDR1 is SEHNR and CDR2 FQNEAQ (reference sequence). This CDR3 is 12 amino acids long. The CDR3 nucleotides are TGTGTATACTCGGCATATACAGATACGCAGTATTTT. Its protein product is CVYSAYTDTQYF.

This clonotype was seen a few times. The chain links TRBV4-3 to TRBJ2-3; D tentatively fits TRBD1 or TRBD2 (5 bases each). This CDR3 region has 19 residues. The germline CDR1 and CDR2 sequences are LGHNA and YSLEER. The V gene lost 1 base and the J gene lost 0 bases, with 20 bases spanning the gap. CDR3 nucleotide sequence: TGCGCCAGCAGCCAAGCTGGCAGGGTGTGGGAGTGGAGCACAGATACGCAGTATTTT. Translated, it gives CASSQAGRVWEWSTDTQYF.

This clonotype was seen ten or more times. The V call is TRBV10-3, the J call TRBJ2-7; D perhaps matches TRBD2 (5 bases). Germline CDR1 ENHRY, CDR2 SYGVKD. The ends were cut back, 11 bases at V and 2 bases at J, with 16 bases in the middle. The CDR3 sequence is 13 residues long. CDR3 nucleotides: TGTGCCTCCGTGGAGGACCTAACCTACGAGCAGTACTTC. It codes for CASVEDLTYEQYF.

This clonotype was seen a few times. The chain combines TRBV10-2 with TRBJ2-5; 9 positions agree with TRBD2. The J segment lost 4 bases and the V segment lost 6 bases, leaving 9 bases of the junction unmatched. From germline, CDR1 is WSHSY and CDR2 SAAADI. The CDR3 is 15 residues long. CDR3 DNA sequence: TGCGCCAGCAGAATAAGGCGGGAGGGTCGAGAGACCCAGTACTTC. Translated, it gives CASRIRREGRETQYF.

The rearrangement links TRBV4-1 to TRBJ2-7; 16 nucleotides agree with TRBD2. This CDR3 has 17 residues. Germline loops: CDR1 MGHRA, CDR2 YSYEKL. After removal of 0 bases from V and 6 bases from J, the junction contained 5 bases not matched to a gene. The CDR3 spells CASSQEEGLAGGREQYF. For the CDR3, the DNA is TGCGCCAGCAGCCAAGAAGAGGGACTAGCGGGAGGGCGCGAGCAGTACTTC.

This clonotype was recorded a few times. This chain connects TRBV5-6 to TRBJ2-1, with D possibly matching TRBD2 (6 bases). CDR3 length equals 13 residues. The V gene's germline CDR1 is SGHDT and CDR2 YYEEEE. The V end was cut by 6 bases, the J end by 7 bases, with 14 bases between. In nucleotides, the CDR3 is TGTGCCAGCATCCTGGGGGGTTCGAATGAGCAGTTCTTC. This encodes CASILGGSNEQFF.

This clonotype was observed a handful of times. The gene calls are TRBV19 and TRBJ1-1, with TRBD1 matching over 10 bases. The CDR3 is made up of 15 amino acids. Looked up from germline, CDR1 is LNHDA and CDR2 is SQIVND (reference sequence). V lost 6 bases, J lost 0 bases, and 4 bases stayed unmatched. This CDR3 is CASSAGQGLNTEAFF. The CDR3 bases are TGTGCCAGTAGCGCGGGACAGGGGTTGAACACTGAAGCTTTCTTT.

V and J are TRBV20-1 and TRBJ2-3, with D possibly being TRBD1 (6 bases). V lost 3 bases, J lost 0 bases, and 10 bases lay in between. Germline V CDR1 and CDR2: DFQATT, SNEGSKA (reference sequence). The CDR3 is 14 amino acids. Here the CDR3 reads CSASPGESTDTQYF. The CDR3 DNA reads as TGCAGTGCTAGCCCAGGGGAGAGCACAGATACGCAGTATTTT.

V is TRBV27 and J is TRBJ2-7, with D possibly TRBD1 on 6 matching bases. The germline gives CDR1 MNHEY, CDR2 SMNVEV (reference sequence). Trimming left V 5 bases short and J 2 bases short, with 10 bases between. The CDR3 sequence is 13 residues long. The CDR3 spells CASSNTGTYEQYF. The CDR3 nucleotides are TGTGCCAGCAGTAACACAGGGACCTACGAGCAGTACTTC.

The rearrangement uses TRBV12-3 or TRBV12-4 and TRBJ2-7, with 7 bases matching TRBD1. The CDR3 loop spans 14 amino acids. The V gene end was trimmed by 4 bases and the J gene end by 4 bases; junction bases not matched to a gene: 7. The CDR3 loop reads CASSWGQPGYEQYF. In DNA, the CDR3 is TGTGCCAGCAGTTGGGGACAGCCTGGGTACGAGCAGTACTTC.

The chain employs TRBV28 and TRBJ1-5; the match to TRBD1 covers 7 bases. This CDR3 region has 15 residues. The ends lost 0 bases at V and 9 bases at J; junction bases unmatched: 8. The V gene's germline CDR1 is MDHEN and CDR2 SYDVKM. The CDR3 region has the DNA TGTGCCAGCAGTTTATGGACAGGGTCCGGAGGGCCCCAGCATTTT. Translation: CASSLWTGSGGPQHF. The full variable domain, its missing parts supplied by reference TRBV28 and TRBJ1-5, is DVKVTQSSRYLVKRTGEKVFLECVQDMDHENMFWYRQDPGLGLRLIYFSYDVKMKEKGDIPEGYSVSREKKERFSLILESASTNQTSMYLCASSLWTGSGGPQHFGDGTRLSIL.

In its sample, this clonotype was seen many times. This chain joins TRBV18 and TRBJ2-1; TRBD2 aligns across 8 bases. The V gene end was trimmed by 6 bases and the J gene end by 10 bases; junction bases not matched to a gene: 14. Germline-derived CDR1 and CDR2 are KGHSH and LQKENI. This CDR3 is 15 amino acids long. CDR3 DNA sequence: TGTGCCAGCTCCCAGGGGTATGGAGCGGGGGACGAGCAGTTCTTC. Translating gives CASSQGYGAGDEQFF.

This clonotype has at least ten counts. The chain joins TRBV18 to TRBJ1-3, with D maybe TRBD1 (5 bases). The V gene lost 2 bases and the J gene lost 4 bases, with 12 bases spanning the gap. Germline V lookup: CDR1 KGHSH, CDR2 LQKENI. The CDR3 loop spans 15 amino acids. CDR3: CASSPEGLGGNTIYF. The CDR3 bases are TGTGCCAGCTCACCAGAGGGACTCGGGGGAAACACCATATATTTT.

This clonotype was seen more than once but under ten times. CDR3 sequence: CAISETYLTDTQYF. In DNA, the CDR3 is TGTGCCATCAGTGAGACTTACCTCACAGATACGCAGTATTTT. This rearrangement joins TRBV10-3 to TRBJ2-3; D ambiguous. This CDR3 region has 14 residues. Germline CDR1 and CDR2: ENHRY and SYGVKD. The V and J ends lost 2 bases and 2 bases respectively, with 8 bases between them.

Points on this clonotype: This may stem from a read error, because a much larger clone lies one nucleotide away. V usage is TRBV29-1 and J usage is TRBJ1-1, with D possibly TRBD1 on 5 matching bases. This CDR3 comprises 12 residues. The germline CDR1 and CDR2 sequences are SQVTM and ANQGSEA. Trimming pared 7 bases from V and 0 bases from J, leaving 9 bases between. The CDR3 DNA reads TGCAGCGCTGAGGGGTTGAACACTGAAGCTTTCTTT. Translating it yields CSAEGLNTEAFF.

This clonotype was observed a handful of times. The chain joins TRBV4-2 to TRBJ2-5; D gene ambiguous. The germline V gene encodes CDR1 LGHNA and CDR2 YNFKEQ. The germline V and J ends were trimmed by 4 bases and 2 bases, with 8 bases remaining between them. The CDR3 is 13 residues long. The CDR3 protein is CASSPRPQETQYF. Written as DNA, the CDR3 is TGTGCCAGCAGCCCCAGACCACAAGAGACCCAGTACTTC.

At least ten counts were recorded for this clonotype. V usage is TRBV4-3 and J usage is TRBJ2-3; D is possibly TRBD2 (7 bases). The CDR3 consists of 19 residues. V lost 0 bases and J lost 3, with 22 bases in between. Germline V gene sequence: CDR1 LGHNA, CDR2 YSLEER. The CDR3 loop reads CASSQDRSVGGGKTDTQYF. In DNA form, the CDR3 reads TGCGCCAGCAGCCAAGACCGATCTGTAGGGGGAGGGAAAACAGATACGCAGTATTTT.

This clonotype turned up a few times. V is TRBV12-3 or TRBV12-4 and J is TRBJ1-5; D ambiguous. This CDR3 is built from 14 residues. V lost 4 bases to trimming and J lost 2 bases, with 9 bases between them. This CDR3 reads CASSSLHGNQPQHF. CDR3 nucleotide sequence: TGTGCCAGCAGTTCCCTCCATGGCAATCAGCCCCAGCATTTT.

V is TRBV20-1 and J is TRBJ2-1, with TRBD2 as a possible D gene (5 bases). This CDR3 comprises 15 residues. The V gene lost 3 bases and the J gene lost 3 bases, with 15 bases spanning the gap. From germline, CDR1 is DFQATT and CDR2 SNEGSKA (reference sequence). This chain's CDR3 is CSARSEGWVYNEQFF. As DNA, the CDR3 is TGCAGTGCTAGGTCCGAGGGTTGGGTCTACAATGAGCAGTTCTTC.

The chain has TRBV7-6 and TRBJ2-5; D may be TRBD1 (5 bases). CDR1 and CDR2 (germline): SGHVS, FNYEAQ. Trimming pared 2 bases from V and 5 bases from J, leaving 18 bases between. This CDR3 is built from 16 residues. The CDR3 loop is CASSLTRQTLRETQYF. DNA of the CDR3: TGTGCCAGCAGCTTAACTCGACAGACTCTTAGGGAGACCCAGTACTTC.

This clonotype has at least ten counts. In nucleotides, the CDR3 is TGTGCCAGCAGGAACACAGGGGGTATCGGCGAGCAGTACTTC. It yields the protein CASRNTGGIGEQYF. The chain employs TRBV7-8 and TRBJ2-7; 8 bases are shared with TRBD1. The V gene end was trimmed by 6 bases and the J gene end by 6 bases; junction bases not matched to a gene: 10. The CDR3 totals 14 residues. Per the germline V gene, CDR1 is SGHVS and CDR2 is FQNEAQ.

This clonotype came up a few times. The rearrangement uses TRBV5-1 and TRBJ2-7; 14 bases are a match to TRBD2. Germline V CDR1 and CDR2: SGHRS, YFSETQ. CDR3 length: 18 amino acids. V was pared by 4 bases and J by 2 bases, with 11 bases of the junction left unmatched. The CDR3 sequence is CASSRGTSGRLRAYEQYF. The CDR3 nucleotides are TGCGCCAGCAGCAGAGGGACTAGCGGGAGATTGCGGGCCTACGAGCAGTACTTC.

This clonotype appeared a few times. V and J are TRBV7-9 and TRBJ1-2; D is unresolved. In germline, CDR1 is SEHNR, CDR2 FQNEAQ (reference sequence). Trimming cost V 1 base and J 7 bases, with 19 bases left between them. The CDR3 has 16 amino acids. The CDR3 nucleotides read TGTGCCAGCAGCTTAGTCCTTACAGACGATTACGGTGGCTACACCTTC. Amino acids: CASSLVLTDDYGGYTF.

The CDR3 spells CASSPRHNEQFF. In DNA, the CDR3 is TGCGCCAGCAGCCCTAGACACAATGAGCAGTTCTTC. This chain connects TRBV5-1 to TRBJ2-1; D is unclear. The germline V gene has CDR1 SGHRS and CDR2 YFSETQ. The CDR3 spans 12 residues. Trimming shortened V by 4 bases and J by 5 bases, and 7 bases separated the two germline ends.

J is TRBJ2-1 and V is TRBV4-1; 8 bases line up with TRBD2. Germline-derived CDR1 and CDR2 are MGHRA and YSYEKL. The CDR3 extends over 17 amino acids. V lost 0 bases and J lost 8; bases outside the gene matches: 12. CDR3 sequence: CASSQEPPGLDVHEQFF. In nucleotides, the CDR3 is TGCGCCAGCAGCCAAGAGCCCCCGGGACTAGATGTTCATGAGCAGTTCTTC.

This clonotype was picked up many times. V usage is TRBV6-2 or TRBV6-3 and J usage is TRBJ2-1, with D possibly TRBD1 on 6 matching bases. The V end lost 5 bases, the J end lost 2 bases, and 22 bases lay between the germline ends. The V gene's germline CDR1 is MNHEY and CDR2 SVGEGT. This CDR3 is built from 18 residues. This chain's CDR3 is CASSGVSEDRYAYNEQFF. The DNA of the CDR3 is TGTGCCAGCAGTGGAGTATCAGAAGACAGGTACGCCTACAATGAGCAGTTCTTC.

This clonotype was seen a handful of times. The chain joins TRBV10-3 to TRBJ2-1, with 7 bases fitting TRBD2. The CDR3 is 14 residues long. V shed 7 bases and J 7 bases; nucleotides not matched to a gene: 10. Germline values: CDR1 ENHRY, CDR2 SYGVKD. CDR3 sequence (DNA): TGTGCCATCACTACAACTAGCGAGAGTAATGAGCAGTTCTTC. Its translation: CAITTTSESNEQFF.

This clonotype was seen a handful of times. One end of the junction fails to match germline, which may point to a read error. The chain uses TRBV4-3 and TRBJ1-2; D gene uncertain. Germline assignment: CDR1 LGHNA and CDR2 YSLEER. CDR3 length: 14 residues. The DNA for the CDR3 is TGCGCCAGCAGCCAAGATCGGGAGAACTACGGCTACACCTTC. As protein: CASSQDRENYGYTF.